This TCR beta chain was captured in a study of T-cell reconstitution after alpha-beta-depleted transplantation in children. General study results and limits: From newly produced T cells came most of the T-cell counts and diversity one year after transplant. Several patients had high TCRbeta diversity at day 60; it came from surviving recipient T cells and thymic progenitors. Alpha-beta T cells about two months after transplant reportedly derived from several hundred expanded graft clones.

Comment on this clonotype: Its cognate antigen is unknown. This may arise from a read error, as a much more abundant clone is one base away.

TCRbeta library preparation incorporated unique molecular identifiers. Using its own MiXCR run on the PCR reads, TCRdb lists one record per CDR3 protein. The data show approximately 630,000 distinct CDR3 sequences, about an eighth seen once. The CDR3 covers 14 residues. Germline CDR1 is SGHTS and CDR2 is YDEGEE. This chain uses TRBV5-8 with TRBJ2-7; no definite D call. This clonotype was sampled from a girl aged 2 to 9 with congenital amegakaryocytic thrombocytopenia, due to receive a stem cell transplant. The sequencing here drew on PBMCs, taken before TCRalphabeta/CD19-depleted stem cell transplant. For the CDR3, the DNA is TGTGCCAACAGCCAGGAGATGGTATCCTACGAGCAGTACTTC. Translated: CANSQEMVSYEQYF.